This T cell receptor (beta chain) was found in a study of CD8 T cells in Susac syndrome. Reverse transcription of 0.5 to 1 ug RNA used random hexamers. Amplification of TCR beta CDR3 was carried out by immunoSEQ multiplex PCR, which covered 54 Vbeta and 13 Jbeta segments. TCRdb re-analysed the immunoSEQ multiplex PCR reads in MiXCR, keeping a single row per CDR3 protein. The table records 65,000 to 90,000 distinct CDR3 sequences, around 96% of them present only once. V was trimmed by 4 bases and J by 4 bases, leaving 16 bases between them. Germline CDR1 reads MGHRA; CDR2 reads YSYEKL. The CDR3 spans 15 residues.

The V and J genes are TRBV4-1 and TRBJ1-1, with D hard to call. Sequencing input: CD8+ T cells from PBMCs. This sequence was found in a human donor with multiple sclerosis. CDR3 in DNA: TGCGCCAGCAGCCCACCGACGGGCAAGGTCACTGAAGCTTTCTTT. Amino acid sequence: CASSPPTGKVTEAFF.